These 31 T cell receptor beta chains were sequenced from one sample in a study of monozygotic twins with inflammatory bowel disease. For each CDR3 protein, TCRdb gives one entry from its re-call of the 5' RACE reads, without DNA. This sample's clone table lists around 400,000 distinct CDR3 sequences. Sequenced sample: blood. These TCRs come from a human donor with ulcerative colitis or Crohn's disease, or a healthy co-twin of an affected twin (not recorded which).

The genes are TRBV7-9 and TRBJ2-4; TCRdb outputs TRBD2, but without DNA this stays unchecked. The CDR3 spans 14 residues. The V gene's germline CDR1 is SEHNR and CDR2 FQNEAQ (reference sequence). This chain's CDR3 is CASSSEGQKNIQYF.

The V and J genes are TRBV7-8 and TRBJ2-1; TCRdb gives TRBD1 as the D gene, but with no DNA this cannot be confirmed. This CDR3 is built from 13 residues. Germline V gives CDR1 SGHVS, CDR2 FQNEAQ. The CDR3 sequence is CASSYRGENEQFF.

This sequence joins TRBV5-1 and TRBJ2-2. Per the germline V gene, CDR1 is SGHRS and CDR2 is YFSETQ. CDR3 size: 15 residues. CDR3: CASSGRIQDAGELFF.

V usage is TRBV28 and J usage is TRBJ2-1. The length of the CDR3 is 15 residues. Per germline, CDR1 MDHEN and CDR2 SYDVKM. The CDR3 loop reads CASSLSGEPDNEQFF.

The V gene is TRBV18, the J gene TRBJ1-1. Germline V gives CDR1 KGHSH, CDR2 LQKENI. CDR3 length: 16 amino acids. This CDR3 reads CASSTRGPSMNTEAFF.

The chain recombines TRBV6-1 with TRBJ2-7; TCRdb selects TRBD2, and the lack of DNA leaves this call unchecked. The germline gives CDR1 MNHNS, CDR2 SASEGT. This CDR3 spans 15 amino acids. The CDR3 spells CASSRRASGLLEQYF.

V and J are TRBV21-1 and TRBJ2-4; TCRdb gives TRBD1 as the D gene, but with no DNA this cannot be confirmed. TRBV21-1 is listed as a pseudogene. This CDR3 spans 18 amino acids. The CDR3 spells CASSKEAGIRIAKNIQYF.

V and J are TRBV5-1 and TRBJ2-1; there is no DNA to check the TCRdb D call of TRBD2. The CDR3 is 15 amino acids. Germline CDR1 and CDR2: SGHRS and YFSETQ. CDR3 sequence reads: CASSFGLAVYNEQFF.

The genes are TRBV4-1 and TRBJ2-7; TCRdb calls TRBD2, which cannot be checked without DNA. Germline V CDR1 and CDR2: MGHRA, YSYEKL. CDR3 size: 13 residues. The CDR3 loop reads CASSQGGRHEQYF.

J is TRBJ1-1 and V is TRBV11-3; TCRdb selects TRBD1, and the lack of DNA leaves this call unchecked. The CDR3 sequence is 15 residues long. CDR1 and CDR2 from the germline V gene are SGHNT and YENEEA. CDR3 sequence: CASSPGTGRSTEAFF.

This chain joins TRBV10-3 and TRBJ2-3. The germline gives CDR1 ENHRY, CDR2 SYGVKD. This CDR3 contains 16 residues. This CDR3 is CAISEAGNGGTDTQYF.

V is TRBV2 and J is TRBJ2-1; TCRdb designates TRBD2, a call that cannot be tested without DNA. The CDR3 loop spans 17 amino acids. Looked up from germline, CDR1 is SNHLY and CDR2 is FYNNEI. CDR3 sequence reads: CASSEGLGKAVINEQFF.

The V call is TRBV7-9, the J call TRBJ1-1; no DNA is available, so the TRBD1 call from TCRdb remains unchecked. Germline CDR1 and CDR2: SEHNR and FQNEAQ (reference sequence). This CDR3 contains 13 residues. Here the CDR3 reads CASGRTEFTEAFF.

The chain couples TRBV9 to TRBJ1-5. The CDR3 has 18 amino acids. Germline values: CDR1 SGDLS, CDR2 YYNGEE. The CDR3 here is CASSVGDFSWQNIEPQHF.

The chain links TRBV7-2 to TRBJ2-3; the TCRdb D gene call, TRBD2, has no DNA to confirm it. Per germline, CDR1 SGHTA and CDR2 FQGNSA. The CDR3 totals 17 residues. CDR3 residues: CASSLGHGLADTDTQYF.

The CDR3 protein is CASSEQGSTEAFF. The chain is built from TRBV12-3 or TRBV12-4 and TRBJ1-1; TCRdb names TRBD1, which stays unverified in the absence of DNA. This CDR3 region has 13 residues.

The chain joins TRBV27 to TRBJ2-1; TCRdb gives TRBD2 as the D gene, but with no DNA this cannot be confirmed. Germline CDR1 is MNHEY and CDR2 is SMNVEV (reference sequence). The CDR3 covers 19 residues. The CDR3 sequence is CASSLGREGLPSSYNEQFF.

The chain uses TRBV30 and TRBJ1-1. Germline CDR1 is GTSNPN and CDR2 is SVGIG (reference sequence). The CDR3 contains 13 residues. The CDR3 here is CAAGPSGLAEAFF.

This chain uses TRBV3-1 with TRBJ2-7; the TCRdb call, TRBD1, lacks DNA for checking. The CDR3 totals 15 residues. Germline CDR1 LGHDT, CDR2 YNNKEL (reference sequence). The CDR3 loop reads CASSHQGGNSYEQYF.

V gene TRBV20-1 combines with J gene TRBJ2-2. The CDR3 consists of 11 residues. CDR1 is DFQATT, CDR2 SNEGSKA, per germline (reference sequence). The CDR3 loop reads CSAPSTGELFF.

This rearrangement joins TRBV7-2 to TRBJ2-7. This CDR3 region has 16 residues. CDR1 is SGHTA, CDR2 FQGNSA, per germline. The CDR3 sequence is CASSLLLTPSAYEQYF.

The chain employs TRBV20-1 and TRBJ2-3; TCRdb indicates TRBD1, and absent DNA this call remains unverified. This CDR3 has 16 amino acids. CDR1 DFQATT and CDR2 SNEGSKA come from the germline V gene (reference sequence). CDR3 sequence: CSARVLKRGITDTQYF.

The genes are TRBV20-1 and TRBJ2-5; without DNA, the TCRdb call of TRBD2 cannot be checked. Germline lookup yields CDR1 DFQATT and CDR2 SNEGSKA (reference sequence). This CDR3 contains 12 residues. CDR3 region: CSASGVAETQYF.

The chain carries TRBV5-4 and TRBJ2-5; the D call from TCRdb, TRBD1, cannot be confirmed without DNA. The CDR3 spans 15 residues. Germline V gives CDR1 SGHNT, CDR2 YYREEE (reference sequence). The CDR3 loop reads CASSSPTGATETQYF. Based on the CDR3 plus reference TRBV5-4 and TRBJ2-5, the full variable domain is ETGVTQSPTHLIKTRGQQVTLRCSSQSGHNTVSWYQQALGQGPQFIFQYYREEENGRGNFPPRFSGLQFPNYSSELNVNALELDDSALYLCASSSPTGATETQYFGPGTRLLVL.

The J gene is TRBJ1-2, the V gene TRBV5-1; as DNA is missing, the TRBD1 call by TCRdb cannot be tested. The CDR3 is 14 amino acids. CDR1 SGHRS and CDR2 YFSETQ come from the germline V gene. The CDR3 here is CASSPGQGTRGYTF.

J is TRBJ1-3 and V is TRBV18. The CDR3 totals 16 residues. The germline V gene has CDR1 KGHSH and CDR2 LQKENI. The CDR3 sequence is CASSPRRESSGNTIYF.

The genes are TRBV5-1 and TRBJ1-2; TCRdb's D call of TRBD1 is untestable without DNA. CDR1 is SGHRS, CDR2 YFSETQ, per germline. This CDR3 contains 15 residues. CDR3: CASSPTTGTAYGYTF.

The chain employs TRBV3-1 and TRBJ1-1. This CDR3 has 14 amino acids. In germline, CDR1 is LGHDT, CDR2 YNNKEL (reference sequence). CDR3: CASSLQPENTEAFF.

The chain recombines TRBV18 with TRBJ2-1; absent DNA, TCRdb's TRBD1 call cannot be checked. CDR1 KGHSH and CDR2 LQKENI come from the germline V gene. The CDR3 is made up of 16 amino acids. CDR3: CASSGPGAGSYNEQFF. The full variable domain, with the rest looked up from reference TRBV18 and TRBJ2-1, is NAGVMQNPRHLVRRRGQEARLRCSPMKGHSHVYWYRQLPEEGLKFMVYLQKENIIDESGMPKERFSAEFPKEGPSILRIQQVVRGDSAAYFCASSGPGAGSYNEQFFGPGTRLTVL.

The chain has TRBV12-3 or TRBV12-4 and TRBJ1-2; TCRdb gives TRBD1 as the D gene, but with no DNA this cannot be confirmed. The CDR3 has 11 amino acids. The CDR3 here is CAIDGDAGYTF.

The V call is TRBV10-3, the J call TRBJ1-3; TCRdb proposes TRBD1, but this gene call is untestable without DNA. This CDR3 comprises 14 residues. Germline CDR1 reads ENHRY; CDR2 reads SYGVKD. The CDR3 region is CAISAGTAGNTIYF.